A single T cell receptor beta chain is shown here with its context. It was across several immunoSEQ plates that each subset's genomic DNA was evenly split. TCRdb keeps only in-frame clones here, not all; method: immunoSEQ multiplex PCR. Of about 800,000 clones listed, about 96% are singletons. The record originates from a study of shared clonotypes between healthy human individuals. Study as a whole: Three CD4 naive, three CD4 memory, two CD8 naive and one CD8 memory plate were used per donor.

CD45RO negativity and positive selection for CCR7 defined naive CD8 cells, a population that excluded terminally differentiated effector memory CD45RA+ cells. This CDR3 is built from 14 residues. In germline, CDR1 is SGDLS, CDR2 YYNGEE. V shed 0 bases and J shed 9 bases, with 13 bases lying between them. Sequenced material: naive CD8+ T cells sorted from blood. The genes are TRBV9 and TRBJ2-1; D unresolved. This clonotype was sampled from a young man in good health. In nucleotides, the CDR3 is TGTGCCAGCAGCGTAGCATACGGATCTACTGAGCAGTTCTTC. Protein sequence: CASSVAYGSTEQFF.